The entry below describes one TCR beta chain. The antigen is not known. Genomic DNA from each subset was divided evenly over several immunoSEQ plates. Original data processing: ImmunoSEQ only sent back junction sequences with no quality scores, so filtering was done differently. TCRdb's table, derived via immunoSEQ multiplex PCR, lists solely in-frame clones and lacks some. The V and J calls and clone size come from that table; D and trimming were worked out from the DNA. The sample contains roughly 640,000 clones, less than 85% of which appear only once. This sample stems from a study of shared clonotypes between healthy human individuals. Trimming cost V 2 bases and J 1 base, with 9 bases left between them. The germline V gene has CDR1 SGHRS and CDR2 YFSETQ. The CDR3 loop spans 14 amino acids. Overall study findings and caveats: Having only a few donors restricted how much genetic and exposure-history diversity was captured.

This receptor was obtained from a woman aged 25 to 39 in good health. This rearrangement joins TRBV5-1 to TRBJ1-2; D might be TRBD1 (6 bases). Sequences were obtained from memory CD4+ T cells sorted from blood. As to subset: CD45RA-negative fraction. The CDR3 DNA sequence: TGCGCCAGCAGCTTACGGACAGATAACTATGGCTACACCTTC. Encoded protein: CASSLRTDNYGYTF.